These 8 T cell receptor beta chains were all obtained from the same sample, sequenced in a study of cytomegalovirus exposure and HLA in healthy donors. With 60 Vbeta and 13 Jbeta primers, the PCR was carried out. Clones were sequenced by immunoSEQ multiplex PCR, and TCRdb holds only the in-frame ones, with some missing. The repertoire holds about 250,000 clones, with about 85% as singletons. Sequencing was performed on PBMCs. Receptors were obtained from a girl aged 2-9 years in good health and CMV-seronegative.

This clone was observed a handful of times. The gene calls are TRBV5-1 and TRBJ1-1; 7 bases are shared with TRBD1. Germline trimming cut 7 bases from V and 2 bases from J; bases unmatched to any gene: 5. CDR1 and CDR2 from the germline V gene are SGHRS and YFSETQ. The CDR3 spans 13 residues. The CDR3: CASGRQGNTEAFF. In DNA, the CDR3 is TGCGCCAGCGGTCGACAGGGCAACACTGAAGCTTTCTTT.

The gene calls are TRBV10-1 and TRBJ2-5; tentatively, D is TRBD2 (6 bases). The CDR3 has 15 residues. CDR1 WNHNN and CDR2 SYGVQD come from the germline V gene (reference sequence). V was clipped by 0 bases and J by 3 bases, with 11 bases between them. CDR3 bases: TGCGCCAGCAGTGAGTCGAAAGGAGGGGAAGAGACCCAGTACTTC. Translated: CASSESKGGEETQYF.

Notes on this clone: Its ends do not fully match the called genes, so a read error is possible. This chain uses TRBV14 with TRBJ2-7; tentatively, D is TRBD2 (6 bases). Germline CDR1 reads SGHDN; CDR2 reads FVKESK. This CDR3 contains 14 residues. CDR3 bases: TGTGCCAGCAGCCAAGATATAGTGGGGGGACCTAGGAACTTC. The encoded protein is CASSQDIVGGPRNF.

The chain carries TRBV5-5 and TRBJ2-3, with a tentative D call TRBD2 (6 bases). Germline V gene sequence: CDR1 SGHKS, CDR2 YYEKEE (reference sequence). CDR3 length equals 17 residues. V was shortened by 4 bases and J by 1 base, with 19 bases between the two germline ends. The CDR3 DNA reads TGTGCCAGCAGCACAGGAGGGTCTGGAGGGCGCACAGATACGCAGTATTTT. Protein product: CASSTGGSGGRTDTQYF.

The chain joins TRBV9 to TRBJ1-5, with TRBD1 matching 10 bases. J lost 6 bases, V lost 0 bases, and 0 bases had no gene match. Germline V CDR1 and CDR2: SGDLS, YYNGEE. The CDR3 length is 14 residues. The CDR3 is CASSVGQGAQPQHF. CDR3 sequence (DNA): TGTGCCAGCAGCGTAGGACAGGGGGCTCAGCCCCAGCATTTT.

Only one count was recorded for this clone. The V gene is TRBV10-3, the J gene TRBJ2-5, with 9 bases matching TRBD1. CDR3 length: 15 amino acids. The junction had 4 bases not matched to a gene; V was cut back by 4 bases and J by 1 base. Germline CDR1 and CDR2: ENHRY and SYGVKD. CDR3 DNA: TGTGCCATCAGTGCTGGACAGGGGCCCCAAGAGACCCAGTACTTC. Its translation is CAISAGQGPQETQYF.

This clone was recorded a few times. In nucleotides, the CDR3 is TGCGCCAGCAGCCAAGATGAGCGGATCTATGAGCAGTTCTTC. This codes for CASSQDERIYEQFF. V usage is TRBV4-1 and J usage is TRBJ2-1; maybe TRBD2 (5 bases). Trimming pared 0 bases from V and 8 bases from J, leaving 11 bases between. In germline, CDR1 is MGHRA, CDR2 YSYEKL. The CDR3 sequence is 14 residues long.

This sequence joins TRBV5-4 and TRBJ1-3; D is perhaps TRBD1 (6 bases). With 4 bases removed from V and 2 bases from J, the gap between germline ends came to 10 bases. The CDR3 has 14 residues. Germline loops: CDR1 SGHNT, CDR2 YYREEE (reference sequence). The CDR3 protein is CASSLKGAGNTIYF. The CDR3 bases are TGTGCCAGCAGCCTAAAGGGGGCTGGAAACACCATATATTTT.